One sample yielded the 19 T cell receptor beta chains listed below, sequenced in a study of T-cell reconstitution after alpha-beta-depleted transplantation in children. The library targeted TCRbeta and was prepared with unique molecular identifiers. Using its own MiXCR run on the PCR reads, TCRdb lists one record per CDR3 protein. The table lists 400,000 to 500,000 distinct CDR3 sequences, about a tenth of them singletons. The sample here was PBMCs from the stem cell graft donor, taken from the stem cell graft. These receptors were taken from a human donor who donated a stem cell graft to a child with acute myeloid leukemia.

In its sample, this clonotype was seen a few times. This chain joins TRBV6-6 and TRBJ2-7, with D possibly matching TRBD1 (5 bases). The CDR3 has 11 residues. Germline CDR1 and CDR2: MNHNY and SVGAGI (reference sequence). The V gene lost 5 bases and the J gene lost 4 bases, with 6 bases spanning the gap. The chain's CDR3 is CASSRQYEQYF. In DNA form, the CDR3 reads TGTGCCAGCAGTCGACAGTACGAGCAGTACTTC.

The gene calls are TRBV6-1 and TRBJ2-1; TRBD2 agrees at 13 bases. Losses at the gene ends were 6 bases for V and 7 bases for J; bases not matched to a gene: 3. The CDR3 is 14 amino acids. Germline CDR1 MNHNS, CDR2 SASEGT. The chain's CDR3 is CASRRTSGSNEQFF. CDR3 nucleotides: TGTGCCAGCAGGAGGACTAGCGGGAGTAATGAGCAGTTCTTC.

This clonotype occurred a few times. V gene TRBV6-1 combines with J gene TRBJ2-7, with D possibly matching TRBD1 (6 bases). Between the trimmed V and J ends, which lost 3 bases and 6 bases, there was a span of 15 bases. CDR3 length: 14 residues. The germline V gene has CDR1 MNHNS and CDR2 SASEGT. CDR3 coding DNA: TGTGCCAGCAGTGAGGCGGACAGCCCCTTCGAGCAGTACGTC. This translates into CASSEADSPFEQYV.

In its sample, this clonotype was seen many times. The gene calls are TRBV6-1 and TRBJ2-1; 9 bases line up with TRBD2. V lost 4 bases to trimming and J lost 9 bases; unmatched junction nucleotides: 7. The germline gives CDR1 MNHNS, CDR2 SASEGT. CDR3 size: 14 residues. The DNA for the CDR3 is TGTGCCAGCAGTGCCCAGCGGGGGGAGGGTGAGCAGTTCTTC. The encoded protein is CASSAQRGEGEQFF.

The sample holds many counts of this clonotype. The V call is TRBV29-1, the J call TRBJ2-1, with D possibly being TRBD1 (5 bases). Trimming left V 4 bases short and J 2 bases short, with 12 bases between. CDR1 and CDR2 from the germline V gene are SQVTM and ANQGSEA. This CDR3 comprises 14 residues. DNA for the CDR3: TGCAGCGTTGGTGACAGAACCCCCTACAATGAGCAGTTCTTC. Its translation: CSVGDRTPYNEQFF.

This clonotype has ten or more counts. The chain employs TRBV9 and TRBJ2-1, with D possibly matching TRBD2 (7 bases). Trimming removed 3 bases from V and 9 bases from J, with 16 bases in between. This CDR3 is 14 amino acids long. The germline CDR1 and CDR2 sequences are SGDLS and YYNGEE. The CDR3, as DNA: TGTGCCAGCAGCGCTACTGGGGGGGCCGGTGAGCAGTTCTTC. Translation gives CASSATGGAGEQFF.

The chain is built from TRBV18 and TRBJ2-5; D gene uncertain. The germline V gene has CDR1 KGHSH and CDR2 LQKENI. CDR3 length: 13 amino acids. V lost 3 bases to trimming and J lost 5 bases, with 10 bases between them. CDR3 bases: TGTGCCAGCTCACCTACACCTAGGGAGACCCAGTACTTC. Translation gives CASSPTPRETQYF.

This clonotype has more than one count but fewer than ten. The CDR3: CASSLARGLAGVGSYEQYF. CDR3 DNA: TGTGCCAGCAGCTTAGCCCGGGGACTAGCGGGAGTTGGGTCCTACGAGCAGTACTTC. The V call is TRBV11-1, the J call TRBJ2-7; 14 nucleotides line up with TRBD2. The J segment lost 1 base and the V segment lost 0 bases, leaving 8 bases of the junction unmatched. The CDR3 totals 19 residues. Germline loops: CDR1 SGHAT, CDR2 FQDESV (reference sequence).

This clonotype was picked up a small number of times. This chain links TRBV5-5 with TRBJ2-7, with D unclear. The CDR3 has 13 amino acids. Trimming took off 7 bases at V and 0 bases at J, with 11 bases between the two ends. Germline V CDR1 and CDR2: SGHKS, YYEKEE (reference sequence). CDR3 in amino acids: CASAKGGSYEQYV. Written as DNA, the CDR3 is TGTGCCAGCGCCAAAGGTGGCTCCTACGAGCAGTACGTC.

This clonotype was detected only a few times. V gene TRBV5-1 combines with J gene TRBJ2-7; the D is unclear. The CDR3 has 13 amino acids. The V end lost 4 bases, the J end lost 5 bases, and 13 bases lay between the germline ends. Germline-derived CDR1 and CDR2 are SGHRS and YFSETQ. CDR3 protein: CASSIQPGDEQYF. CDR3 coding DNA: TGCGCCAGCAGCATCCAGCCTGGAGACGAGCAGTACTTC.

This clonotype has just a few counts. The V and J genes are TRBV20-1 and TRBJ2-7; no definite D call. CDR3 length: 14 residues. V lost 6 bases, J lost 1 base, and 16 bases lay in between. CDR1 is DFQATT, CDR2 SNEGSKA, per germline (reference sequence). The CDR3 is CSAGGSHTSYEQYF. The CDR3 DNA follows: TGCAGTGCGGGCGGAAGCCATACATCCTACGAGCAGTACTTC.

This clonotype has more than one count but fewer than ten. This sequence joins TRBV20-1 and TRBJ2-5; D ambiguous. CDR1 DFQATT and CDR2 SNEGSKA come from the germline V gene (reference sequence). This CDR3 is built from 15 residues. V was shortened by 5 bases and J by 5 bases, with 21 bases between the two germline ends. The CDR3 region has the DNA TGCAGTGCTGCAATTGGCATTATAGGCAGGGAGACCCAGTACTTC. Translation gives CSAAIGIIGRETQYF.

A single count supports this clonotype. This chain links TRBV5-1 with TRBJ1-6; D might be TRBD1 (5 bases). The CDR3 totals 14 residues. Germline assignment: CDR1 SGHRS and CDR2 YFSETQ. Between the trimmed V and J ends, which lost 0 bases and 14 bases, there was a span of 15 bases. The chain's CDR3 is CASSLERQRDSLHF. CDR3 bases: TGCGCCAGCAGCTTGGAACGACAGAGGGATTCCCTCCACTTT.

This clonotype was recorded at least ten times. This chain connects TRBV10-3 to TRBJ2-1, with 9 bases lining up with TRBD2. There are 16 residues in the CDR3. V dropped 5 bases and J dropped 6; count of bases not matched to a gene: 11. Germline loops: CDR1 ENHRY, CDR2 SYGVKD. The CDR3 region is CAISPGPAGGVNEQFF. The DNA of the CDR3 is TGTGCCATCAGTCCAGGTCCCGCGGGAGGGGTCAATGAGCAGTTCTTC.

The rearrangement uses TRBV7-9 and TRBJ2-3, with TRBD2 as a possible D gene (6 bases). Germline V gives CDR1 SEHNR, CDR2 FQNEAQ (reference sequence). The CDR3 spans 15 residues. Deletions cut 5 bases from V and 2 bases from J, with 14 bases between. Here the CDR3 DNA reads TGTGCCAGCAGCCCGCGGCGGGGAGCCACAGATACGCAGTATTTT. As protein: CASSPRRGATDTQYF.

The table lists this clonotype with many counts. The genes are TRBV6-2 or TRBV6-3 and TRBJ1-5; D is unresolved. CDR1 and CDR2 (germline): MNHEY, SVGEGT. The length of the CDR3 is 13 residues. Trimming left V 6 bases short and J 4 bases short, with 10 bases between. CDR3 loop: CASRFDANQPQHF. The CDR3, as DNA: TGTGCCAGCAGATTTGACGCTAATCAGCCCCAGCATTTT.

This clonotype turned up a few times. The CDR3 region is CASSKSTGQGLHEQYF. The CDR3 DNA reads TGTGCCAGCAGCAAAAGTACAGGACAGGGCCTTCACGAGCAGTACTTC. The V gene is TRBV21-1, the J gene TRBJ2-7; TRBD1 is taken as the D call from the table, unchecked against the DNA. TRBV21-1 is termed a pseudogene. CDR3 length: 16 residues.

This clonotype was recorded many times. The J gene is TRBJ2-1, the V gene TRBV13, with unresolved D. The germline gives CDR1 PRHDT, CDR2 FYEKMQ (reference sequence). This CDR3 is built from 19 residues. The V and J ends lost 0 bases and 0 bases respectively, with 18 bases between them. The CDR3 is CASSLGQTFGGSSYNEQFF. In DNA, the CDR3 is TGTGCCAGCAGCTTAGGCCAAACTTTTGGCGGCAGCTCCTACAATGAGCAGTTCTTC. Full variable domain (outside the CDR3, taken from reference TRBV13 and TRBJ2-1): AAGVIQSPRHLIKEKRETATLKCYPIPRHDTVYWYQQGPGQDPQFLISFYEKMQSDKGSIPDRFSAQQFSDYHSELNMSSLELGDSALYFCASSLGQTFGGSSYNEQFFGPGTRLTVL.

This clonotype was observed a handful of times. In nucleotides, the CDR3 is TGTGCCAGCAGTTGGTTGCTAGCGGAATCCTACGAGCAGTACGTC. It codes for CASSWLLAESYEQYV. The V gene is TRBV6-5, the J gene TRBJ2-7; 7 bases match TRBD2. This CDR3 comprises 15 residues. Germline CDR1 MNHEY, CDR2 SVGAGI. V lost 4 bases to trimming and J lost 1 base; unmatched junction nucleotides: 7.